The 27 T cell receptor beta chains below come from one sample, sequenced in a study of blood T cell repertoires in COVID-19. TCRdb's table, derived via immunoSEQ multiplex PCR, lists solely in-frame clones and lacks some. The sample carries about 330,000 clones, more than 90% recorded once. Sequencing was performed on PBMCs or T cells enriched from blood (not recorded which). The receptors originated from a woman under 40 who had recovered from COVID-19.

The J gene is TRBJ1-2, the V gene TRBV27; the D gene is possibly TRBD1 (5 bases). Germline V lookup: CDR1 MNHEY, CDR2 SMNVEV (reference sequence). The germline V and J ends were trimmed by 3 bases and 8 bases, with 13 bases remaining between them. CDR3 length equals 13 residues. This CDR3 is CASSFAGGRGYTF. Here the CDR3 DNA reads TGTGCCAGCAGTTTTGCGGGGGGAAGGGGCTACACCTTC.

The V and J genes are TRBV4-2 and TRBJ2-7, with 8 bases that match TRBD1. V lost 3 bases, J lost 4 bases, and 5 bases stayed unmatched. Germline CDR1 and CDR2: LGHNA and YNFKEQ. The CDR3 is 14 amino acids. Here the CDR3 reads CASSHGTGTYEQYF. CDR3 DNA sequence: TGTGCCAGCAGCCACGGGACAGGAACATACGAGCAGTACTTC.

The chain uses TRBV19 and TRBJ1-1; D possibly corresponds to TRBD1 (5 bases). V dropped 3 bases and J dropped 1 base, with 15 bases sitting between them. Germline lookup yields CDR1 LNHDA and CDR2 SQIVND (reference sequence). The CDR3 has 16 amino acids. The CDR3 sequence: CASSIHTAGGNTEAFF. In DNA form, the CDR3 reads TGTGCCAGTAGTATCCACACCGCGGGGGGGAACACTGAAGCTTTCTTT.

This rearrangement joins TRBV7-2 to TRBJ2-2; D not resolved. Trimming removed 5 bases at V and 5 bases at J, with 9 bases between. CDR3 size: 13 residues. Germline assignment: CDR1 SGHTA and CDR2 FQGNSA. DNA for the CDR3: TGTGCCAGCAGCCCCGGTCGGACCGGGGAGCTGTTTTTT. As protein: CASSPGRTGELFF. Supplemented by reference TRBV7-2 and TRBJ2-2, the full variable domain reads GAGVSQSPSNKVTEKGKDVELRCDPISGHTALYWYRQSLGQGLEFLIYFQGNSAPDKSGLPSDRFSAERTGGSVSTLTIQRTQQEDSAVYLCASSPGRTGELFFGEGSRLTVL.

The chain links TRBV7-8 to TRBJ2-2, with D maybe TRBD1 (6 bases). Trimming pared 5 bases from V and 1 base from J, leaving 17 bases between. This CDR3 is 17 amino acids long. Germline CDR1 and CDR2: SGHVS and FQNEAQ. The CDR3 coding sequence is TGTGCCAGCAGCCGCAGACCGGGACAACAGAACACCGGGGAGCTGTTTTTT. It is translated as CASSRRPGQQNTGELFF.

J is TRBJ2-1 and V is TRBV7-9; possibly TRBD1 for D (5 bases). Per germline, CDR1 SEHNR and CDR2 FQNEAQ (reference sequence). The CDR3 consists of 16 residues. V gave up 5 bases and J gave up 4 bases, with 18 bases separating them. CDR3 region: CASSGIGRVSYNEQFF. The CDR3 coding sequence is TGTGCCAGCAGCGGTATAGGCAGGGTGAGTTACAATGAGCAGTTCTTC.

J is TRBJ1-1 and V is TRBV7-3; D perhaps matches TRBD1 (5 bases). The CDR3 extends over 14 amino acids. Germline loops: CDR1 SGHTA, CDR2 FQGTGA. Trimming stripped 2 bases from V and 2 bases from J, with 9 bases between. CDR3 DNA: TGTGCCAGCAGCTTAGGGAGGGACAACACTGAAGCTTTCTTT. Amino acid sequence: CASSLGRDNTEAFF.

The CDR3 loop is CAWSSGADTQYF. Here the CDR3 DNA reads TGTGCCTGGAGTAGCGGGGCAGATACGCAGTATTTT. The chain links TRBV30 to TRBJ2-3; 7 positions match TRBD2. V was pared by 2 bases and J by 4 bases, with 0 bases of the junction left unmatched. The CDR3 loop spans 12 amino acids. The germline CDR1 and CDR2 sequences are GTSNPN and SVGIG (reference sequence).

This chain uses TRBV9 with TRBJ2-1, with D hard to call. The CDR3 covers 12 residues. In germline, CDR1 is SGDLS, CDR2 YYNGEE. V was trimmed by 1 base and J by 6 bases, leaving 5 bases between them. Here the CDR3 DNA reads TGTGCCAGCAGCGTACACAGCAATGAGCAGTTCTTC. Translation gives CASSVHSNEQFF.

This chain uses TRBV28 with TRBJ2-5, with 7 bases fitting TRBD1. V lost 5 bases and J lost 5; bases outside the gene matches: 17. Per germline, CDR1 MDHEN and CDR2 SYDVKM. The CDR3 length is 17 residues. The CDR3 here is CASSLIGRGGSEETQYF. In nucleotides, the CDR3 is TGTGCCAGCAGTCTAATAGGTAGAGGGGGCTCGGAGGAGACCCAGTACTTC.

The chain joins TRBV4-1 to TRBJ2-7; 8 positions match TRBD1. The germline V gene encodes CDR1 MGHRA and CDR2 YSYEKL. The trim removed 4 bases at V and 3 bases at J, leaving 11 bases unmatched. CDR3 length equals 16 residues. The CDR3 loop reads CASSRLPGQVGYEQYF. Here the CDR3 DNA reads TGCGCCAGCAGCCGCCTGCCGGGACAGGTAGGCTACGAGCAGTACTTC.

CDR3 in amino acids: CASSLYQGPNYGYTF. The CDR3 coding sequence is TGTGCCAGCAGTTTGTATCAGGGTCCGAACTATGGCTACACCTTC. The gene calls are TRBV28 and TRBJ1-2; D is perhaps TRBD1 (5 bases). CDR1 and CDR2 from the germline V gene are MDHEN and SYDVKM. Trimming shortened V by 3 bases and J by 2 bases, and 13 bases separated the two germline ends. This CDR3 has 15 residues.

V usage is TRBV28 and J usage is TRBJ2-7, with a tentative D call TRBD1 (8 bases). Looked up from germline, CDR1 is MDHEN and CDR2 is SYDVKM. Deletions cut 3 bases from V and 1 base from J, with 19 bases between. The CDR3 covers 17 residues. The CDR3 nucleotides are TGTGCCAGCAGTTTCCCTAGGACAGGGAGGGCGTCCTACGAGCAGTACTTC. Amino acids: CASSFPRTGRASYEQYF.

The chain has TRBV13 and TRBJ2-1; possible D gene TRBD1, 6 bases. The CDR3 spans 14 residues. In germline, CDR1 is PRHDT, CDR2 FYEKMQ (reference sequence). The germline V and J ends were trimmed by 6 bases and 5 bases, with 14 bases remaining between them. This CDR3 reads CASREPRGNNEQFF. The CDR3 nucleotides read TGTGCCAGCAGGGAGCCCAGGGGAAACAATGAGCAGTTCTTC.

This clone was found a few times. The rearrangement uses TRBV6-6 and TRBJ2-3; 14 nucleotides agree with TRBD2. In germline, CDR1 is MNHNY, CDR2 SVGAGI (reference sequence). The CDR3 is made up of 18 amino acids. Trimming took 6 bases from V and 5 from J; bases not matched to a gene: 13. For the CDR3, the DNA is TGTGCCAGCAGACGACTAGCGGGAGGGCCTGGATTCGGAGATACGCAGTATTTT. Its translation: CASRRLAGGPGFGDTQYF.

The chain recombines TRBV9 with TRBJ1-6; D uncertain. The CDR3 is 14 amino acids. Germline V gene sequence: CDR1 SGDLS, CDR2 YYNGEE. V lost 0 bases and J 9 bases, leaving 10 bases between the germline ends. CDR3 region: CASSVGDTSSPLHF. In DNA form, the CDR3 reads TGTGCCAGCAGCGTAGGAGATACGAGTTCACCCCTCCACTTT. The full variable domain, rest sourced from reference TRBV9 and TRBJ1-6, is DSGVTQTPKHLITATGQRVTLRCSPRSGDLSVYWYQQSLDQGLQFLIQYYNGEERAKGNILERFSAQQFPDLHSELNLSSLELGDSALYFCASSVGDTSSPLHFGNGTRLTVT.

This sequence joins TRBV28 and TRBJ2-6; 10 positions match TRBD1. V shed 2 bases, J shed 2 bases, and the junction held 15 bases outside the gene matches. Per the germline V gene, CDR1 is MDHEN and CDR2 is SYDVKM. CDR3 length: 21 residues. In nucleotides, the CDR3 is TGTGCCAGCAGTTTAGATCCCCTTGGACAGGGGGTAAAAGCTGGGGCCAACGTCCTGACTTTC. Its protein is CASSLDPLGQGVKAGANVLTF.

The chain uses TRBV10-2 and TRBJ2-4; 7 bases align to TRBD1. Germline CDR1 WSHSY, CDR2 SAAADI. The CDR3 runs 13 residues. The ends lost 6 bases at V and 9 bases at J; junction bases unmatched: 8. The CDR3 sequence is CASRQTGAGIQYF. CDR3 nucleotide sequence: TGCGCCAGCAGACAAACAGGGGCGGGCATTCAGTACTTC.

The V gene is TRBV28, the J gene TRBJ1-1; D is unclear. V was clipped by 5 bases and J by 5 bases, with 18 bases between them. CDR3 length: 15 amino acids. CDR1 MDHEN and CDR2 SYDVKM come from the germline V gene. CDR3 DNA sequence: TGTGCCAGCAGTCCCCTGGAGGGAAAGTGGACTGAAGCTTTCTTT. Amino acid sequence: CASSPLEGKWTEAFF.

The CDR3 nucleotides are TGTGCCAGCAGCGTAGCGGGCGGGAGGGCCCCAGATACGCAGTATTTT. Encoded protein: CASSVAGGRAPDTQYF. The J gene is TRBJ2-3, the V gene TRBV9, with 9 bases identical to TRBD2. V lost 0 bases to trimming and J lost 4 bases; unmatched junction nucleotides: 6. CDR3 length: 16 amino acids. Germline V CDR1 and CDR2: SGDLS, YYNGEE.

The chain joins TRBV2 to TRBJ2-5; D perhaps matches TRBD1 (6 bases). The CDR3 runs to 18 residues. Germline V gene sequence: CDR1 SNHLY, CDR2 FYNNEI. Trimming stripped 0 bases from V and 0 bases from J, with 17 bases between. The CDR3 region has the DNA TGTGCCAGCAGTGAAGCGCAGCCCCACAGGGTGGACCAAGAGACCCAGTACTTC. Residues: CASSEAQPHRVDQETQYF.

The chain is built from TRBV11-3 and TRBJ1-2; TRBD1 is a possible D gene (5 bases). The V gene lost 0 bases and the J gene lost 0 bases, with 11 bases spanning the gap. CDR3 length equals 16 residues. Germline V CDR1 and CDR2: SGHNT, YENEEA. CDR3 loop: CASSLDAGGTNYGYTF. CDR3 bases: TGTGCCAGCAGCTTAGACGCCGGGGGTACTAACTATGGCTACACCTTC.

V usage is TRBV28 and J usage is TRBJ1-6, with D uncertain. CDR1 MDHEN and CDR2 SYDVKM come from the germline V gene. V was clipped by 7 bases and J by 1 base, with 5 bases between them. The CDR3 has 13 amino acids. The CDR3 bases are TGTGCCAGCACTGTGTCCTATAATTCACCCCTCCACTTT. Encoded protein: CASTVSYNSPLHF.

The chain is built from TRBV4-2 and TRBJ1-2; 9 bases match TRBD1. J gave up 2 bases and V 4 bases, and 5 bases lay outside the gene matches. The CDR3 has 15 residues. Germline CDR1 is LGHNA and CDR2 is YNFKEQ. Here the CDR3 DNA reads TGTGCCAGCAGCCCTCAACAGGGGGCCAACTATGGCTACACCTTC. Translated, it gives CASSPQQGANYGYTF.

The rearrangement uses TRBV27 and TRBJ1-2; possibly TRBD1 for D (6 bases). Germline lookup yields CDR1 MNHEY and CDR2 SMNVEV (reference sequence). The V end was cut by 7 bases, the J end by 2 bases, with 8 bases between. This CDR3 is built from 12 residues. The CDR3 coding sequence is TGTGCCAGCAAAACAGGGAACTATGGCTACACCTTC. Protein: CASKTGNYGYTF.

V and J are TRBV28 and TRBJ2-3, with D maybe TRBD2 (6 bases). This CDR3 has 13 residues. V lost 8 bases and J lost 4, with 13 bases in between. In germline, CDR1 is MDHEN, CDR2 SYDVKM. CDR3 nucleotide sequence: TGTGCCAGCGTTGGAGGGCAGGCAGATACGCAGTATTTT. Its protein is CASVGGQADTQYF.

In the case of this clone: Germline and junction disagree at one end, which may indicate a read error. The J gene is TRBJ2-3, the V gene TRBV28, with TRBD1 identical over 7 bases. CDR3 size: 15 residues. Germline CDR1 reads MDHEN; CDR2 reads SYDVKM. This CDR3 is CASSPPGLVGGFPFF. CDR3 bases: TGTGCCAGCAGCCCTCCCGGATTGGTAGGGGGCTTCCCTTTTTTT.